This paragraph covers one T cell receptor beta chain sequence. The sample originates from a study of blood T cells in healthy people across ages. Trimming removed 6 bases at V and 1 base at J, with 7 bases between. Germline-derived CDR1 and CDR2 are DFQATT and SNEGSKA (reference sequence). This CDR3 has 12 residues. Then a second PCR, running about 6 to 12 cycles, was carried out with a sample-barcoded 5' primer and a J-beta primer mix. In TCRdb, the 5' RACE reads were re-called with MiXCR into one record per CDR3 protein. The sample lists approximately 1,700,000 distinct CDR3 sequences, about 39% occurring once.

V and J are TRBV20-1 and TRBJ2-1; D unresolved. This TCR was sampled from a human donor in good health. Source material: blood. The CDR3, as DNA: TGCAGTGCCGAGCTGTCCTACAATGAGCAGTTCTTC. Translated: CSAELSYNEQFF.